This note documents a single T cell receptor (beta chain) sequence. Its antigen is unidentified. This sample is drawn from a study of Tregs in tolerant kidney transplant recipients. J was trimmed by 1 base and V by 6 bases; bases with no gene match: 7. Germline CDR1 reads SGHDN; CDR2 reads FVKESK. The CDR3 is 15 residues long. Measured with immunoSEQ multiplex PCR; TCRdb has only the in-frame clones, and not every one. Among 90,000 to 150,000 clones, roughly nine tenths were seen once, and the ten largest hold approximately 0.59%. Study-level findings and limits: Biological reproducibility was not directly addressed in this study. Activated donor B cell expansion appeared to reveal the most relevant donor-specific TCRbeta repertoire.

The source of this sequence is a human donor in good health. The V and J genes are TRBV14 and TRBJ2-3; TRBD2 matches at 7 bases. The specimen sequenced was CD4+ T cells from blood. The CDR3 coding sequence is TGTGCCAGCAGGGGAGCGGGAAGGCGCACAGATACGCAGTATTTT. Protein: CASRGAGRRTDTQYF.